The rows below give T cell receptor beta chains drawn from one sample of a study of T-cell memory formation after mild COVID-19. TCRdb itself ran the 5' RACE reads through MiXCR, one entry per CDR3 protein. The sample lists hundreds of thousands of distinct CDR3 sequences, roughly an eighth occurring once. The sequenced sample was PBMCs or a T cell subset sorted from them (not recorded which). These receptors all come from a man between 18 and 35 years old who had mild COVID-19 (a few samples of this study predate the infection). Cell type and time point are not known. Each CDR3 is given with its conserved first and last residue. A D gene is named only where the DNA matches it firmly. For some rows the clone size is stated as once, few or many, or as a class when expanded; others skip it.

D	V	size	J	CDR3	DNA
.	TRBV7-8	.	TRBJ2-5	CASRGTSSETQYF	TGTGCCAGCCGGGGCACGTCTTCCGAGACCCAGTACTTC
.	TRBV6-1	few	TRBJ2-5	CASSRGRQGVETQYF	TGTGCCAGCAGCCGGGGGCGCCAAGGGGTGGAGACCCAGTACTTC
.	TRBV11-2	.	TRBJ2-5	CASSPNSETQYF	TGTGCCAGCAGCCCCAACTCGGAGACCCAGTACTTC
.	TRBV6-6	few	TRBJ2-1	CASSYGWLAGMFF	TGTGCCAGCAGTTACGGATGGCTAGCTGGTATGTTCTTC
.	TRBV20-1	few	TRBJ2-3	CSARDRAGTDTQYF	TGCAGTGCTAGAGATAGGGCGGGCACAGATACGCAGTATTTT
.	TRBV7-3	.	TRBJ2-2	CASSLWAGDTGELFF	TGTGCCAGCAGCTTATGGGCCGGGGACACCGGGGAGCTGTTTTTT
.	TRBV27	many	TRBJ2-2	CASSSPETGMGGGELFF	TGTGCCAGCAGTTCGCCGGAAACAGGGATGGGCGGCGGGGAGCTGTTTTTT
TRBD1	TRBV5-1	few	TRBJ2-1	CASSGGQAYNEQFF	TGCGCCAGCAGCGGAGGACAGGCCTACAATGAGCAGTTCTTC
TRBD2	TRBV7-3	.	TRBJ2-1	CASSQNALAGNEQFF	TGTGCCAGCAGCCAGAATGCCCTAGCGGGCAATGAGCAGTTCTTC
.	TRBV6-2/TRBV6-3	few	TRBJ2-2	CASSYYRQSLSRGANTGELFF	TGTGCCAGCAGTTATTACCGACAGAGCCTTTCTAGGGGGGCGAACACCGGGGAGCTGTTTTTT
TRBD1	TRBV5-1	few	TRBJ2-1	CASSLAGGQGINEQFF	TGCGCCAGCAGCTTGGCCGGGGGACAGGGGATTAATGAGCAGTTCTTC
.	TRBV5-1	.	TRBJ1-1	CASGREVPTEAFF	TGCGCCAGCGGACGAGAGGTACCCACTGAAGCTTTCTTT
.	TRBV12-3/TRBV12-4	.	TRBJ2-2	CASSFLVFEQGTGELFF	TGTGCCAGCAGTTTCCTGGTTTTCGAACAGGGAACCGGGGAGCTGTTTTTT
TRBD2	TRBV4-2	few	TRBJ2-6	CASSLNGAGVSSGANVLTF	TGTGCCAGCAGCCTTAACGGTGCGGGGGTGAGCTCTGGGGCCAACGTCCTGACTTTC
.	TRBV15	.	TRBJ2-5	CATSREAGETQYF	TGTGCCACCAGCAGAGAGGCGGGAGAGACCCAGTACTTC
TRBD2	TRBV12-3/TRBV12-4	few	TRBJ2-1	CASSSYGGAYEQFF	TGTGCCAGCAGCTCGTACGGGGGGGCCTATGAGCAGTTCTTC
.	TRBV7-3	.	TRBJ1-3	CASSLTGSSSGNTIYF	TGTGCCAGCAGCTTAACTGGATCTAGCTCTGGAAACACCATATATTTT
.	TRBV7-9	few	TRBJ2-5	CASSLYGGETQYF	TGTGCCAGCAGCTTATATGGGGGGGAGACCCAGTACTTC
.	TRBV6-5	.	TRBJ2-2	CASRGQGTGELFF	TGTGCCAGCCGGGGGCAGGGCACCGGGGAGCTGTTTTTT
.	TRBV7-3	few	TRBJ2-1	CASSFRGYEQFF	TGTGCCAGCAGCTTCAGGGGTTATGAGCAGTTCTTC
.	TRBV28	.	TRBJ2-3	CASSFGQDTQYF	TGTGCCAGCAGTTTCGGACAAGATACGCAGTATTTT
.	TRBV7-2	many	TRBJ2-4	CASSLLGAKNIQYF	TGTGCCAGCAGCTTACTAGGGGCCAAAAACATTCAGTACTTC
TRBD1	TRBV7-8	.	TRBJ2-1	CASSGTGGWNEQFF	TGTGCCAGCTCCGGGACAGGGGGATGGAATGAGCAGTTCTTC
.	TRBV7-9	few	TRBJ2-5	CASSLKGGQETQYF	TGTGCCAGCAGCTTAAAGGGGGGGCAAGAGACCCAGTACTTC
TRBD2	TRBV7-2	many	TRBJ2-3	CASHSGGHDTQYF	TGTGCCAGCCATAGCGGGGGGCACGATACGCAGTATTTT